This T cell receptor (beta chain) was sequenced during a study of blood T cell repertoires in COVID-19. Overall study context: The United States, Italy and Spain supplied acute and convalescent COVID-19 samples.

Here immunoSEQ multiplex PCR was the method, and the copy in TCRdb shows in-frame clones only, minus some. The repertoire holds approximately 160,000 clones, with about four fifths as singletons. V was shortened by 3 bases and J by 7 bases, with 10 bases between the two germline ends. Germline-derived CDR1 and CDR2 are LGHDT and YNNKEL (reference sequence). The CDR3 extends over 12 amino acids. Material for sequencing was peripheral blood. This TCR was recovered from a man aged 40-49 years who had recovered from COVID-19. This sequence joins TRBV3-1 (or the pseudogene TRBV3-2) and TRBJ2-7, with D tentatively TRBD1 (5 bases). CDR3 nucleotide sequence: TGTGCCAGCAGCCAGACAGCCGCTGAGCAGTACTTC. Amino acids: CASSQTAAEQYF.